This T cell receptor beta chain was recorded in a study of blood T cells in healthy people across ages. As for the study in general: Template switching captured about one barcoded beta molecule per two T cells.

The CDR3 consists of 15 residues. Per the germline V gene, CDR1 is SGHRS and CDR2 is YFSETQ. Between the trimmed V and J ends, which lost 3 bases and 0 bases, there was a span of 13 bases. Using a J-beta primer mix together with a sample-barcoded 5' primer, a second PCR was run for about 6 to 11 cycles. One entry per CDR3 protein, called by TCRdb with MiXCR from the 5' RACE reads. The data contain 600,000 to 900,000 distinct CDR3 sequences, roughly 24% of them singletons. These data also featured in a second study, about T cells of mothers and their children. Per that paper: Study donors consisted of three healthy Caucasian mothers and their six children. Maternal samples each gave over 9 million TCR beta CDR3 reads, and child samples roughly 3 million each.

The chain joins TRBV5-1 to TRBJ2-7, with D hard to call. The specimen sequenced was blood. The sequence was collected from a boy between 10 and 17 years old in good health. DNA of the CDR3: TGCGCCAGCAGCTCCAGACTGGAACTCTCCTACGAGCAGTACTTC. Its protein product is CASSSRLELSYEQYF. Full variable domain (rest looked up from reference TRBV5-1 and TRBJ2-7): KAGVTQTPRYLIKTRGQQVTLSCSPISGHRSVSWYQQTPGQGLQFLFEYFSETQRNKGNFPGRFSGRQFSNSRSEMNVSTLELGDSALYLCASSSRLELSYEQYFGPGTRLTVT.